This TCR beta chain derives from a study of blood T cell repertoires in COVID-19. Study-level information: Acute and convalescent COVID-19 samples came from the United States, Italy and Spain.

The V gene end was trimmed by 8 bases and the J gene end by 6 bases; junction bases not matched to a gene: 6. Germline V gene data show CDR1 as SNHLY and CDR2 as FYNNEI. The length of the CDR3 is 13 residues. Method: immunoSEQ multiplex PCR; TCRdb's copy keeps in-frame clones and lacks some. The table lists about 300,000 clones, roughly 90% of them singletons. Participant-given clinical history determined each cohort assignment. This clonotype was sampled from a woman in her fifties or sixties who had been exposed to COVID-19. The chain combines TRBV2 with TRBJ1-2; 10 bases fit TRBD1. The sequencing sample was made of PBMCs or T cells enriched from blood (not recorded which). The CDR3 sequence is CASGGDRGHGYTF. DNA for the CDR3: TGTGCCAGCGGGGGGGACAGGGGACATGGCTACACCTTC.